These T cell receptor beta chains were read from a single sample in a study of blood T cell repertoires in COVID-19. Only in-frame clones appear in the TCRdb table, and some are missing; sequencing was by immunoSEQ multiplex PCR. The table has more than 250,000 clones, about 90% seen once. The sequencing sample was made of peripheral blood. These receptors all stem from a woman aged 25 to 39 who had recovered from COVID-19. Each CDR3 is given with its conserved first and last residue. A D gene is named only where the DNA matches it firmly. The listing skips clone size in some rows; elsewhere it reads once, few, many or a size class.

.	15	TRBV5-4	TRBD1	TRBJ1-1	TGTGCCAGCAGCTCGGCGGGACAGGGGAACACTGAAGCTTTCTTT	CASSSAGQGNTEAFF
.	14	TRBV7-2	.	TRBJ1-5	TGTGCCAGCAGCCCAGGGTCTCTGAATCAGCCCCAGCATTTT	CASSPGSLNQPQHF
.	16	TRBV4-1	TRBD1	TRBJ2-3	TGCGCCAGCAGCCAGGGGACAGGGGTCCTCACAGATACGCAGTATTTT	CASSQGTGVLTDTQYF
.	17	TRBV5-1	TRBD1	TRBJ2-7	TGCGCCAGCAGCTCCTCTGGACAGGGAGTGAGCTCCTACGAGCAGTACTTC	CASSSSGQGVSSYEQYF
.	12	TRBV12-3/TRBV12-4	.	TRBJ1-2	TGTGCCTCGAGGGGGATCGGCTATGGCTACACCTTC	CASRGIGYGYTF
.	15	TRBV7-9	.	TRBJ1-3	TGTGCCAGCAGTTTATTAAGTGGAGGGGGAAACACCATATATTTT	CASSLLSGGGNTIYF
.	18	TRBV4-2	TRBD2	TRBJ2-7	TGTGCCAGCAGCCAAGTGAGACTAGCGGGAGCCTCCTCCTACGAGCAGTACTTC	CASSQVRLAGASSYEQYF
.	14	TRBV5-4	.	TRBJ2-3	TGTGCCAGCAGCTTGAACAGGATCACAGATACGCAGTATTTT	CASSLNRITDTQYF
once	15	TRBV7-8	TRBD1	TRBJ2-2	TGTGCCAGCAGCTGGACAGGGGGCAATACCGGGGAGCTGTTTTTT	CASSWTGGNTGELFF
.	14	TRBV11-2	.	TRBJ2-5	TGTGCCAGCAGCTCCCCCGCCCGGGGGGAGACCCAGTACTTC	CASSSPARGETQYF
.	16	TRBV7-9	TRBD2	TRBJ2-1	TGTGCCAGCAGCTTAAGCGGGGATAGCTCCTACAATGAGCAGTTCTTC	CASSLSGDSSYNEQFF
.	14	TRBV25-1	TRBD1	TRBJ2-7	TGTGCCAGCAGTGAAGACAGGGGTTCCTACGAGCAGTACTTC	CASSEDRGSYEQYF
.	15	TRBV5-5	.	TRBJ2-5	TGTGCCAGCAGCTACCTAGGATCACAAAGAGAGACCCAGTACTTC	CASSYLGSQRETQYF
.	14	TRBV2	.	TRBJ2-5	TGTGCCAGCAGTCCGCCAGGGGGGTTAGAGACCCAGTACTTC	CASSPPGGLETQYF
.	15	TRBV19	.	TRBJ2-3	TGTGCCAGTAGTATTTGGGTAAGCGGCACAGATACGCAGTATTTT	CASSIWVSGTDTQYF
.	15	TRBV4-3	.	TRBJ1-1	TGCGCCAGCAGCCAAGATGAGGCAGCGAACACTGAAGCTTTCTTT	CASSQDEAANTEAFF
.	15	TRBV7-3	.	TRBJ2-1	TGTGCCAGCAGCTTAACAGGGGACACCTACAATGAGCAGTTCTTC	CASSLTGDTYNEQFF
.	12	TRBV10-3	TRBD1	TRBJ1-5	TGTGCCATCAGCGCAGGGGGGCAGCCCCAGCATTTT	CAISAGGQPQHF
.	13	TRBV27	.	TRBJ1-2	TGTGCCAGCAGCTTCAAGTCCGGAGGCGGCTACACCTTC	CASSFKSGGGYTF
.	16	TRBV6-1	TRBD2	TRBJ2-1	TGTGCCAGCAGTGCCCTGACTAGCGGGACCCGCAATGAGCAGTTCTTC	CASSALTSGTRNEQFF
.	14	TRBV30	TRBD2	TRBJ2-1	TGTGCGGGGGCTAGCGGGGCGAACTACAATGAGCAGTTCTTC	CAGASGANYNEQFF
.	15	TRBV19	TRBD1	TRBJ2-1	TGTGCCAGTAGTACCAATTCAGGGGGCTACAATGAGCAGTTCTTC	CASSTNSGGYNEQFF
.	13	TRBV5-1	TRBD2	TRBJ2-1	TGCGCCAGCAGCCCAGGCGGCGCGGGGGGGAAGTTCTTC	CASSPGGAGGKFF
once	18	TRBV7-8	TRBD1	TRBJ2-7	TGTGCCAGCAGTCGTACCGGGACAGGGCCTCTTCTGGGAGACGAGCAGTACTTC	CASSRTGTGPLLGDEQYF
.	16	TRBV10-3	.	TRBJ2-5	TGTGCCATCAGTGAGCCGTACAGAACAGGTCTGGAGACCCAGTACTTC	CAISEPYRTGLETQYF
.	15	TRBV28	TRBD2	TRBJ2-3	TGTGCCAGCAGTTTGCCGACTAGCGGGGTAGATACGCAGTATTTT	CASSLPTSGVDTQYF
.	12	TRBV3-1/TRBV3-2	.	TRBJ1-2	TGTGCCAGCACCAGGGGCGACTATGGCTACACCTTC	CASTRGDYGYTF
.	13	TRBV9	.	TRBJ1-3	TGTGCCAGCAGCGCTCGAGGTGGAAACACCATATATTTT	CASSARGGNTIYF
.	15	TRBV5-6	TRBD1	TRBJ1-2	TGTGCCAGCAGCCAGGGGACAGGGAGTTGGTATGGCTACACCTTC	CASSQGTGSWYGYTF
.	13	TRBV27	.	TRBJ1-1	TGTGCCAGCAGTTTATCGGTGGCAGCTGAAGCTTTCTTT	CASSLSVAAEAFF
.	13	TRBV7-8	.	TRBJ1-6	TGTGCCAGCAGCTGGGGCCCTAATTCACCCCTCCACTTT	CASSWGPNSPLHF
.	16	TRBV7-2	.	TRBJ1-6	TGTGCCAGCAGCTTAGATGGGCGCAGCTATAATTCACCCCTCCACTTT	CASSLDGRSYNSPLHF
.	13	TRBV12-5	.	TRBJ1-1	TGTGCTAGTGGTTTGTCAGGGGTCCTGGAAGCTTTCTTT	CASGLSGVLEAFF
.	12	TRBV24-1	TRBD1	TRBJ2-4	TGTGCCAGCCCGGGACAGCAAAACATTCAGTACTTC	CASPGQQNIQYF
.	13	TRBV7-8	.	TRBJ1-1	TGTGCCAGCAGCTTTCGGACAGCGAGTGAAGCTTTCTTT	CASSFRTASEAFF
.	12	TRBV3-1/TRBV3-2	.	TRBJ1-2	TGTGCCAGCAGCCAGGGGGCGCGTGGCTACACCTTC	CASSQGARGYTF
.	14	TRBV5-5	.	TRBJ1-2	TGTGCCAGCAGCCAGGACGGAGGTCACTATGGCTACACCTTC	CASSQDGGHYGYTF
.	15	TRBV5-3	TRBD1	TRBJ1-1	TGTGCCAGAAGCCGTCCGACAGGGTCTATGGCTGAAGCTTTCTTT	CARSRPTGSMAEAFF
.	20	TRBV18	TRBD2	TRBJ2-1	TGTGCCAGCTCGGCGGTTCTAGCGGGGTATTCTATGAGCTCCTACAATGAGCAGTTCTTC	CASSAVLAGYSMSSYNEQFF
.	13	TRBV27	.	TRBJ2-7	TGTGCCAGCAGCACCCGGGACAACTACGAGCAGTACTTC	CASSTRDNYEQYF
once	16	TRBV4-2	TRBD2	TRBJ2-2	TGTGCCAGCAGCCAAGGAAGCGGGAGTGTAACCGGGGAGCTGTTTTTT	CASSQGSGSVTGELFF
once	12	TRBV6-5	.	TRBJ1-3	TGTGCCAGCTTTAACTCTGGAAACACCATATATTTT	CASFNSGNTIYF
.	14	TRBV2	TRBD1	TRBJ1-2	TGTGCCAGCAGTTATACAGGGGATTTAGGTGGCTACACCTTC	CASSYTGDLGGYTF
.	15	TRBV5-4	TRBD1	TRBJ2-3	TGTGCCAGCAAATCGGACAGGATGTTAACGGATACGCAGTATTTT	CASKSDRMLTDTQYF
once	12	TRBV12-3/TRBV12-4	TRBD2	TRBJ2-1	TGTGCCAGCAGTCCGCATAGCGGGTGGGGGTTCTTC	CASSPHSGWGFF
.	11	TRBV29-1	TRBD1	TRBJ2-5	TGCAGCGTTGGACAGGGAGAGACCCAGTACTTC	CSVGQGETQYF
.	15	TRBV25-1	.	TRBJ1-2	TGTGCCAGCAGTGAATTTTGGAGACGTAGCTATGGCTACACCTTC	CASSEFWRRSYGYTF
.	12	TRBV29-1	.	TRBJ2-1	TGCAGCGTTGTTACAGCATACAATGAGCAGTTCTTC	CSVVTAYNEQFF